This TCR beta chain was captured in a study of blood T cell repertoires in COVID-19. CDR3 length equals 18 residues. Germline CDR1 MNHEY, CDR2 SMNVEV (reference sequence). V was shortened by 2 bases and J by 4 bases, with 20 bases between the two germline ends. This clone was picked up one time. Generated by immunoSEQ multiplex PCR, the TCRdb table keeps only in-frame clones and is missing some. The sample records about 400,000 clones, around 90% being singletons. The sample was peripheral blood. The source is a man aged 35-49 years with acute or convalescent COVID-19. This rearrangement joins TRBV27 to TRBJ2-2; tentative D call: TRBD2 (6 bases). CDR3 sequence reads: CASSLVNMGGAGTGELFF. DNA for the CDR3: TGTGCCAGCAGTTTAGTCAATATGGGCGGGGCGGGCACCGGGGAGCTGTTTTTT.